These 19 T cell receptor beta chains came from one sample sequenced in a study of T cell responses to AZD1222 COVID-19 vaccine. The method was immunoSEQ multiplex PCR; TCRdb's version includes in-frame clones alone and lacks a portion of them. This table holds under 90,000 clones, 83% found once. The material sequenced was peripheral blood, taken 28 days after the second AZD1222 dose. These receptors were taken from an adult who received the AZD1222 COVID-19 vaccine.

The sample holds a few counts of this clone. The chain employs TRBV7-9 and TRBJ1-2; unclear D gene. V was trimmed by 1 base and J by 4 bases, leaving 10 bases between them. This CDR3 region has 14 residues. CDR1 is SEHNR, CDR2 FQNEAQ, per germline (reference sequence). Written as DNA, the CDR3 is TGTGCCAGCAGCTTAGTCCCCAGGTTCTATGGCTACACCTTC. The encoded protein is CASSLVPRFYGYTF.

This chain connects TRBV5-6 to TRBJ2-3; maybe TRBD1 (6 bases). Germline values: CDR1 SGHDT, CDR2 YYEEEE. The length of the CDR3 is 12 residues. V was clipped by 2 bases and J by 5 bases, with 6 bases between them. The CDR3 DNA sequence: TGTGCCAGCAGCTTACAGGGAGATACGCAGTATTTT. It codes for CASSLQGDTQYF.

CDR3 sequence (DNA): TGTGCCAGTAGTATCCGCGGACAGGGGGCATTTTCGGGGGCCAATCAGCCCCAGCATTTT. Translating gives CASSIRGQGAFSGANQPQHF. The chain carries TRBV19 and TRBJ1-5; 11 nucleotides align to TRBD1. Trimming took 3 bases from V and 3 from J; bases not matched to a gene: 16. The CDR3 runs 20 residues. CDR1 and CDR2 (germline): LNHDA, SQIVND (reference sequence).

This clone was detected only once. The genes are TRBV12-3 or TRBV12-4 and TRBJ2-7; 7 bases match TRBD1. This CDR3 contains 12 residues. Trimming took 5 bases from V and 9 from J; bases not matched to a gene: 7. CDR3 DNA: TGTGCCAGCAGTACCGACAGGGTTGTGCAGTACTTC. Protein product: CASSTDRVVQYF.

The genes are TRBV10-3 and TRBJ2-1; a weak D match, TRBD1 (6 bases). CDR3 length equals 15 residues. V lost 4 bases and J lost 0, with 10 bases in between. The germline V gene encodes CDR1 ENHRY and CDR2 SYGVKD. The CDR3 region has the DNA TGTGCCATCAGTGGGGTGGACAGCTCCTACAATGAGCAGTTCTTC. Its translation is CAISGVDSSYNEQFF.

The rearrangement links TRBV5-4 to TRBJ1-4; possibly TRBD1 for D (6 bases). With 4 bases removed from V and 5 bases from J, the gap between germline ends came to 15 bases. There are 15 residues in the CDR3. Germline V gene sequence: CDR1 SGHNT, CDR2 YYREEE (reference sequence). The chain's CDR3 is CASSRTGSGNEKLFF. CDR3 nucleotides: TGTGCCAGCAGCCGTACAGGGAGCGGGAATGAAAAACTGTTTTTT.

This clone showed up just a few times. The chain employs TRBV6-6 and TRBJ2-7; 8 nucleotides line up with TRBD2. This CDR3 spans 13 amino acids. The V gene's germline CDR1 is MNHNY and CDR2 SVGAGI (reference sequence). With 2 bases clipped from V and 6 bases from J, the junction kept 3 bases outside the gene matches. The CDR3 DNA is TGTGCCAGCAGTTACCCGGGGGGGGGCGAGCAGTACTTC. Translation: CASSYPGGGEQYF.

This chain connects TRBV7-8 to TRBJ2-5; 13 nucleotides match TRBD2. This CDR3 contains 17 residues. With 5 bases clipped from V and 5 bases from J, the junction kept 11 bases outside the gene matches. Germline V lookup: CDR1 SGHVS, CDR2 FQNEAQ. The CDR3 reads CASSPGLAGVGGETQYF. The DNA of the CDR3 is TGTGCCAGCAGCCCTGGACTAGCGGGAGTTGGAGGGGAGACCCAGTACTTC. The full variable domain, completed using reference TRBV7-8 and TRBJ2-5, is GAGVSQSPRYKVAKRGQDVALRCDPISGHVSLFWYQQALGQGPEFLTYFQNEAQLDKSGLPSDRFFAERPEGSVSTLKIQRTQQEDSAVYLCASSPGLAGVGGETQYFGPGTRLLVL.

The chain joins TRBV5-4 to TRBJ2-7, with D hard to call. The ends were cut back, 1 base at V and 3 bases at J, with 5 bases in the middle. The CDR3 extends over 12 amino acids. CDR1 is SGHNT and CDR2 is YYREEE in the germline V gene (reference sequence). In nucleotides, the CDR3 is TGTGCCAGCAGCTTGTCTAACTACGAGCAGTACTTC. Residues: CASSLSNYEQYF.

The chain has TRBV6-5 and TRBJ2-7, with D possibly matching TRBD1 (5 bases). CDR3 size: 14 residues. Trimming pared 7 bases from V and 3 bases from J, leaving 16 bases between. Germline loops: CDR1 MNHEY, CDR2 SVGAGI. CDR3 residues: CASNPLPRGYEQYF. The DNA for the CDR3 is TGTGCCAGCAACCCACTCCCAAGGGGCTACGAGCAGTACTTC.

This rearrangement joins TRBV9 to TRBJ1-1; TRBD1 aligns across 8 bases. V lost 3 bases, J lost 1 base, and 2 bases stayed unmatched. The germline CDR1 and CDR2 sequences are SGDLS and YYNGEE. The CDR3 runs to 14 residues. The CDR3 loop is CASSGTGQNTEAFF. CDR3 DNA sequence: TGTGCCAGCAGCGGGACAGGGCAGAACACTGAAGCTTTCTTT.

The chain recombines TRBV7-3 with TRBJ1-2; TRBD1 matches 9 bases. The length of the CDR3 is 15 residues. The J segment lost 3 bases and the V segment lost 5 bases, leaving 7 bases of the junction unmatched. Germline CDR1 SGHTA, CDR2 FQGTGA. Written as DNA, the CDR3 is TGTGCCAGCAGCCAAAGGACAGGGGCAGACTATGGCTACACCTTC. It is translated as CASSQRTGADYGYTF.

V and J are TRBV20-1 and TRBJ1-1; D gene ambiguous. The ends were cut back, 6 bases at V and 4 bases at J, with 15 bases in the middle. Germline CDR1 is DFQATT and CDR2 is SNEGSKA (reference sequence). There are 13 residues in the CDR3. The CDR3 nucleotides read TGCAGTGCCAGTTCGGTGGGTGGCACTGAAGCTTTCTTT. Translated: CSASSVGGTEAFF.

The chain joins TRBV19 to TRBJ2-2; TRBD2 aligns across 9 bases. V was clipped by 9 bases and J by 3 bases; unmatched bases: 11. The CDR3 contains 16 residues. CDR1 and CDR2 (germline): LNHDA, SQIVND (reference sequence). CDR3 residues: CASRTGTSSHTGELFF. The DNA for the CDR3 is TGTGCCAGCCGAACAGGGACTAGCAGCCACACCGGGGAGCTGTTTTTT.

The CDR3 spells CAWSVPGNSNQPQHF. The CDR3 coding sequence is TGTGCCTGGAGTGTGCCCGGTAATAGCAATCAGCCCCAGCATTTT. V and J are TRBV30 and TRBJ1-5; D gene unclear. In germline, CDR1 is GTSNPN, CDR2 SVGIG (reference sequence). The CDR3 loop spans 15 amino acids. Trimming removed 0 bases from V and 0 bases from J, with 9 bases in between.

This clone was seen a handful of times. This chain connects TRBV28 to TRBJ1-1; perhaps TRBD1 as D (6 bases). CDR3 length equals 13 residues. The ends were cut back, 9 bases at V and 1 base at J, with 12 bases in the middle. Germline-derived CDR1 and CDR2 are MDHEN and SYDVKM. The CDR3 nucleotides read TGTGCCAGTCTCCTGACAGGGAACACTGAAGCTTTCTTT. It yields the protein CASLLTGNTEAFF.

The genes are TRBV20-1 and TRBJ2-7; no definite D call. The CDR3 sequence is 10 residues long. CDR1 is DFQATT and CDR2 is SNEGSKA in the germline V gene (reference sequence). V lost 7 bases and J lost 3, with 7 bases in between. The CDR3, as DNA: TGCAGTGTCATAGACTACGAGCAGTACTTC. Its protein product is CSVIDYEQYF.

The chain couples TRBV7-3 to TRBJ1-4; 10 positions match TRBD1. CDR1 and CDR2 from the germline V gene are SGHTA and FQGTGA. The CDR3 covers 14 residues. With 5 bases clipped from V and 5 bases from J, the junction kept 2 bases outside the gene matches. CDR3 protein: CASSLTGGNEKLFF. The CDR3 DNA sequence: TGTGCCAGCAGCCTGACAGGGGGCAATGAAAAACTGTTTTTT.

This CDR3 reads CASKDRLRLFF. CDR3 nucleotides: TGTGCCAGCAAGGACAGGCTGCGGCTGTTTTTT. This sequence joins TRBV2 and TRBJ1-4; TRBD1 agrees at 7 bases. After removal of 7 bases from V and 14 bases from J, the junction contained 7 bases not matched to a gene. The CDR3 sequence is 11 residues long. CDR1 is SNHLY, CDR2 FYNNEI, per germline.